What follows are 4 T cell receptor beta chains derived from one specimen sequenced in a study of CD8+ T cells in alopecia areata (dated by TCRdb to 2016 to 2019). To prepare the library, the immunoSEQ multiplex PCR assay was applied. For TCR sequencing, RNA was extracted from every sample and reverse transcribed into cDNA to serve as template. TCRdb carries this immuneACCESS record with in-frame sequences only. Its versions omit some clonotypes, under half of them owing to an unresolved V gene in the studies checked, with the rest unexplained. This sample is represented by approximately 220,000 clones; under 40% of them were singletons. Together, the top ten hold under 0.55% of the sample. Per the publication, the treatment or condition label means: oral pan-JAK inhibitor, 5-10 mg twice daily. Sample: CD4+ T cells sorted from blood, taken at approximately week 30, from a patient treated with tofacitinib. The receptor set was obtained from a human donor with alopecia areata.

This rearrangement joins TRBV29-1 to TRBJ1-2; possibly TRBD1 for D (5 bases). V was clipped by 3 bases and J by 7 bases, with 15 bases between them. The CDR3 is 13 residues long. CDR1 is SQVTM and CDR2 is ANQGSEA in the germline V gene. The chain's CDR3 is CSVETGAASGYTF. CDR3 sequence (DNA): TGCAGCGTTGAGACCGGGGCGGCAAGTGGCTACACCTTC.

The rearrangement uses TRBV28 and TRBJ1-1; D possibly corresponds to TRBD1 (6 bases). The V and J ends lost 5 bases and 9 bases respectively, with 16 bases between them. Germline loops: CDR1 MDHEN, CDR2 SYDVKM. The CDR3 has 13 residues. The CDR3 region has the DNA TGTGCCAGCAGTGAGCCGGGACAAGAGAAAGCTTTCTTT. Translation: CASSEPGQEKAFF.

This clone was counted between two and nine times. The chain recombines TRBV29-1 with TRBJ2-7; 10 nucleotides agree with TRBD1. The CDR3 spans 12 residues. V was pared by 6 bases and J by 4 bases, with 3 bases of the junction left unmatched. The germline V gene has CDR1 SQVTM and CDR2 ANQGSEA. Here the CDR3 reads CSVGTGAYEQYF. The CDR3 DNA reads TGCAGCGTAGGGACAGGGGCGTACGAGCAGTACTTC.

V is TRBV5-6 and J is TRBJ2-3; unclear D gene. The length of the CDR3 is 12 residues. The V gene's germline CDR1 is SGHDT and CDR2 YYEEEE. V was pared by 3 bases and J by 7 bases, with 9 bases between. The CDR3 loop is CASSSFRNTQYF. The CDR3 DNA reads as TGTGCCAGCAGCTCATTCAGGAATACGCAGTATTTT.